The T cell receptor beta chain described here comes from a study of T cell repertoires in cytomegalovirus infection. Study information: Evidence of both CMV infection and a matching HLA type came from public TCR beta signatures.

TCRdb used MiXCR to reprocess the reads, holding one entry per CDR3 protein. The sample has under 200,000 distinct CDR3 sequences, 7.5% to 10% seen once. Germline assignment: CDR1 DFQATT and CDR2 SNEGSKA (reference sequence). The V end was cut by 7 bases, the J end by 5 bases, with 18 bases between. CDR3 length equals 14 residues. The sequencing sample was made of PBMCs. This sequence was found in a human donor in good health (CMV status not recorded). Some clones in this sample may be carry-over from other donors' samples. The chain links TRBV20-1 to TRBJ2-1, with a tentative D call TRBD2 (6 bases). Here the CDR3 DNA reads TGCAGTGGTGTAGCGGCTGATCAAAACAATGAGCAGTTCTTC. Protein sequence: CSGVAADQNNEQFF.